These 26 T cell receptor beta chains share one sample of origin, sequenced in a study of T cells in Graves' hyperthyroidism and ophthalmopathy. Amplified TCR beta CDR3 regions derived from RNA transcripts. Initially, a first-round RT-PCR of the TCR CDR3 employed the HTBI primer set. TCRdb processed the multiplex PCR reads anew with MiXCR; each CDR3 protein has one entry. The data show hundreds of thousands of distinct CDR3 sequences, with around 38% seen just once and 7% to 10% held by the top ten. Sequenced: blood. These receptor sequences come from a man between 18 and 29 years old with Graves' hyperthyroidism.

As for this clonotype: A much larger clone lies one base from this, so it may be a read error. The V gene is TRBV7-9, the J gene TRBJ2-5; no reliable D call. The ends were cut back, 1 base at V and 6 bases at J, with 6 bases in the middle. The CDR3 covers 12 residues. Germline CDR1 SEHNR, CDR2 FQNEAQ (reference sequence). This CDR3 reads CASSLDRKTQYF. CDR3 bases: TGTGCCAGCAGCTTAGATCGAAAGACCCAGTACTTC.

This clonotype was counted at least ten times. The chain uses TRBV5-1 and TRBJ2-7, with TRBD1 matching 8 bases. V shed 3 bases and J 5 bases; nucleotides not matched to a gene: 7. Germline assignment: CDR1 SGHRS and CDR2 YFSETQ. The CDR3 spans 14 residues. The CDR3 bases are TGCGCCAGCAGCTCGCCGGACAGGGCCCACGAGCAGTACTTC. Amino acid sequence: CASSSPDRAHEQYF.

At least ten counts were recorded for this clonotype. This chain uses TRBV13 with TRBJ1-2; D unclear. Between the trimmed V and J ends, which lost 8 bases and 6 bases, there was a span of 4 bases. The CDR3 has 9 amino acids. The germline V gene has CDR1 PRHDT and CDR2 FYEKMQ (reference sequence). CDR3 DNA sequence: TGTGCCAGCGGAAATGGCTACACCTTC. It translates to CASGNGYTF. Drawing the rest from reference TRBV13 and TRBJ1-2, the complete variable domain is AAGVIQSPRHLIKEKRETATLKCYPIPRHDTVYWYQQGPGQDPQFLISFYEKMQSDKGSIPDRFSAQQFSDYHSELNMSSLELGDSALYFCASGNGYTFGSGTRLTVV.

The V call is TRBV5-5, the J call TRBJ1-4, with a possible D match to TRBD1 (6 bases). The germline V gene encodes CDR1 SGHKS and CDR2 YYEKEE (reference sequence). Trimming stripped 4 bases from V and 7 bases from J, with 17 bases between. The CDR3 has 15 amino acids. CDR3 DNA: TGTGCCAGCAGCGTTAGAGGACAGAACTTTGAAAAACTGTTTTTT. This codes for CASSVRGQNFEKLFF.

There are many counts of this clonotype. The chain employs TRBV2 and TRBJ2-5; the match to TRBD2 covers 7 bases. Trimming cost V 1 base and J 7 bases; bases outside gene matches: 9. Germline V gene lookup returns CDR1 SNHLY and CDR2 FYNNEI. The length of the CDR3 is 15 residues. The CDR3 region is CASSEERGGGRTQYF. The CDR3, as DNA: TGTGCCAGCAGTGAAGAGCGGGGAGGTGGGAGGACCCAGTACTTC.

The chain recombines TRBV6-4 with TRBJ2-2; no clear D gene. This CDR3 region has 14 residues. Deletions cut 5 bases from V and 4 bases from J, with 11 bases between. The V gene's germline CDR1 is MRHNA and CDR2 SNTAGT. In nucleotides, the CDR3 is TGTGCCAGCAGTTGGAACAGCGTCACCGGGGAGCTGTTTTTT. It translates to CASSWNSVTGELFF.

This clonotype was seen a handful of times. V and J are TRBV6-5 and TRBJ1-2; D gene uncertain. Trimming stripped 5 bases from V and 3 bases from J, with 10 bases between. Germline assignment: CDR1 MNHEY and CDR2 SVGAGI. CDR3 length equals 13 residues. The chain's CDR3 is CASSVDVHYGYTF. The DNA for the CDR3 is TGTGCCAGCAGTGTTGACGTTCACTATGGCTACACCTTC.

This clonotype was observed at least ten times. The chain combines TRBV7-8 with TRBJ1-1, with 10 bases fitting TRBD1. Losses at the gene ends were 5 bases for V and 1 base for J; bases not matched to a gene: 7. The germline V gene encodes CDR1 SGHVS and CDR2 FQNEAQ. CDR3 length: 16 amino acids. CDR3 DNA: TGTGCCAGCAGCCCCAGGGACAGGGGATGGAACACTGAAGCTTTCTTT. Amino acid sequence: CASSPRDRGWNTEAFF.

In its sample, this clonotype was seen a few times. The chain links TRBV7-8 to TRBJ2-2; weak D call: TRBD2 (5 bases). The germline V gene encodes CDR1 SGHVS and CDR2 FQNEAQ. V lost 4 bases and J lost 6, with 15 bases in between. This CDR3 spans 15 amino acids. As DNA, the CDR3 is TGTGCCAGCAGCTACGGATCCCCCGGGGCCGGGGAGCTGTTTTTT. Translating gives CASSYGSPGAGELFF. Combining the CDR3 with reference TRBV7-8 and TRBJ2-2 gives the whole variable domain GAGVSQSPRYKVAKRGQDVALRCDPISGHVSLFWYQQALGQGPEFLTYFQNEAQLDKSGLPSDRFFAERPEGSVSTLKIQRTQQEDSAVYLCASSYGSPGAGELFFGEGSRLTVL.

This clonotype was observed many times. V usage is TRBV5-5 and J usage is TRBJ2-7; 8 bases are shared with TRBD1. Trimming removed 2 bases from V and 0 bases from J; junction bases left unmatched: 4. This CDR3 has 15 residues. Germline-derived CDR1 and CDR2 are SGHKS and YYEKEE (reference sequence). Here the CDR3 DNA reads TGTGCCAGCAGCTTCTCGGGACAGGTCTCCTACGAGCAGTACTTC. This gives the protein CASSFSGQVSYEQYF. Full variable domain (remainder filled in from reference TRBV5-5 and TRBJ2-7): DAGVTQSPTHLIKTRGQQVTLRCSPISGHKSVSWYQQVLGQGPQFIFQYYEKEERGRGNFPDRFSARQFPNYSSELNVNALLLGDSALYLCASSFSGQVSYEQYFGPGTRLTVT.

The V and J genes are TRBV19 and TRBJ1-1; D might be TRBD1 (5 bases). Trimming pared 3 bases from V and 1 base from J, leaving 15 bases between. The CDR3 contains 16 residues. Germline CDR1 and CDR2: LNHDA and SQIVND (reference sequence). CDR3 nucleotide sequence: TGTGCCAGTAGTATTTCCCGGGGCCAGGGGAACACTGAAGCTTTCTTT. Translation: CASSISRGQGNTEAFF.

The rearrangement uses TRBV2 and TRBJ1-4; D is unclear. The CDR3 consists of 15 residues. The V end was cut by 6 bases, the J end by 5 bases, with 16 bases between. Germline V gives CDR1 SNHLY, CDR2 FYNNEI. The CDR3 nucleotides are TGTGCCAGCAGCCCCCGGCGGGGTATGAATGAAAAACTGTTTTTT. It is translated as CASSPRRGMNEKLFF.

The chain has TRBV27 and TRBJ1-2; maybe TRBD1 (6 bases). The CDR3 sequence is 14 residues long. Per the germline V gene, CDR1 is MNHEY and CDR2 is SMNVEV (reference sequence). Trimming removed 0 bases at V and 7 bases at J, with 12 bases between. CDR3 loop: CASSLSWGAGGYTF. DNA for the CDR3: TGTGCCAGCAGTTTATCTTGGGGGGCTGGTGGCTACACCTTC.

This clonotype was counted between two and nine times. The junction and the germline gene differ at one end; a read error may be behind it. The chain employs TRBV11-3 and TRBJ2-5; tentatively, D is TRBD1 (5 bases). CDR3 length equals 12 residues. CDR1 and CDR2 (germline): SGHNT, YENEEA. The CDR3, as DNA: TGTGCCAGCAGCTTAGATGATGGGGCCCCTTCCTTC. Its protein product is CASSLDDGAPSF.

On this clonotype: At one boundary the junction diverges from the germline segment, which might be a read error. The chain recombines TRBV10-3 with TRBJ1-5, with D tentatively TRBD1 (5 bases). The germline V gene encodes CDR1 ENHRY and CDR2 SYGVKD. The CDR3 runs 16 residues. CDR3 protein: CASSEAHRLGNQPQHF. DNA of the CDR3: TGTGCCAGCAGTGAAGCTCACAGGCTAGGGAATCAGCCCCAGCATTTT.

Remarks on this clonotype: The missing conserved phenylalanine or tryptophan at the end of this CDR3 makes a read error likely. The chain is built from TRBV25-1 and TRBJ2-7; no definite D call. The ends were cut back, 6 bases at V and 5 bases at J, with 8 bases in the middle. The CDR3 is 11 amino acids. CDR1 is MGHDK, CDR2 SYGVNS, per germline. CDR3 amino acids: CASSLGNEQYL. The DNA for the CDR3 is TGTGCCAGCAGCTTGGGGAACGAGCAGTACCTC.

The chain has TRBV6-6 and TRBJ2-5, with 9 positions matching TRBD2. J was trimmed by 2 bases and V by 7 bases; bases with no gene match: 8. The CDR3 length is 15 residues. Germline-derived CDR1 and CDR2 are MNHNY and SVGAGI (reference sequence). The CDR3 DNA follows: TGTGCCAGCACCCAGACCCTAGCGGGGCAAGAGACCCAGTACTTC. This codes for CASTQTLAGQETQYF.

V usage is TRBV20-1 and J usage is TRBJ1-1; D is unresolved. Trimming removed 8 bases from V and 1 base from J, with 8 bases in between. The germline gives CDR1 DFQATT, CDR2 SNEGSKA (reference sequence). CDR3 length: 11 amino acids. CDR3 in DNA: TGCAGTACCGGAGGGAACACTGAAGCTTTCTTT. Protein: CSTGGNTEAFF.

V usage is TRBV20-1 and J usage is TRBJ1-5; D perhaps matches TRBD1 (6 bases). Germline V gene sequence: CDR1 DFQATT, CDR2 SNEGSKA (reference sequence). CDR3 length: 13 residues. Trimming pared 6 bases from V and 1 base from J, leaving 10 bases between. The CDR3 sequence: CSARRGSNQPQHF. The CDR3, as DNA: TGCAGTGCGAGGAGGGGGAGCAATCAGCCCCAGCATTTT.

For this clonotype: The junction differs from germline at one of its ends, possibly a read error. This rearrangement joins TRBV12-3 or TRBV12-4 to TRBJ2-2, with TRBD2 as a possible D gene (6 bases). The CDR3 loop spans 14 amino acids. The CDR3 nucleotides read TGTGCCAGCCAGCGGGCCGCGAACACCAGGGAGCTGTTTTTT. It codes for CASQRAANTRELFF.

This clonotype was recorded many times. The gene calls are TRBV7-9 and TRBJ2-5; D unclear. The CDR3 covers 8 residues. Germline V gene data show CDR1 as SEHNR and CDR2 as FQNEAQ (reference sequence). CDR3 in DNA: TGTGTGGTTGAGACCCAGTACTTC. The encoded protein is CVVETQYF.

As regards this clonotype: A much larger clone differs from this one at a single base, so this may be a read error. The DNA for the CDR3 is TGCAGCGTAACTGGGACTAGCGGGGGCCAAGGGACCCAGTACTTC. This sequence encodes CSVTGTSGGQGTQYF. The chain combines TRBV29-1 with TRBJ2-5, with 14 bases that match TRBD2. CDR3 length equals 15 residues. The germline V gene encodes CDR1 SQVTM and CDR2 ANQGSEA.

This rearrangement joins TRBV4-1 to TRBJ2-5; D not resolved. The CDR3 is 16 residues long. V lost 0 bases to trimming and J lost 2 bases, with 13 bases between them. The germline V gene has CDR1 MGHRA and CDR2 YSYEKL. CDR3 coding DNA: TGCGCCAGCAGCCAAGATCAGGAGCTAGAACAAGAGACCCAGTACTTC. It specifies CASSQDQELEQETQYF.

This clonotype appeared many times. The chain employs TRBV7-6 and TRBJ1-3; D is unclear. From germline, CDR1 is SGHVS and CDR2 FNYEAQ. The CDR3 runs 15 residues. Trimming shortened V by 5 bases and J by 0 bases, and 11 bases separated the two germline ends. DNA for the CDR3: TGTGCCAGCAGCCAGGAGGTCAGCTCTGGAAACACCATATATTTT. Protein product: CASSQEVSSGNTIYF.

The V and J genes are TRBV7-9 and TRBJ2-6; tentative D call: TRBD1 (5 bases). CDR3 length: 16 residues. Germline CDR1 is SEHNR and CDR2 is FQNEAQ (reference sequence). Trimming cost V 2 bases and J 4 bases, with 12 bases left between them. In DNA form, the CDR3 reads TGTGCCAGCAGCTTATTGCAGGGTAGGGGGGCCAACGTCCTGACTTTC. Translating gives CASSLLQGRGANVLTF.

About this clonotype itself: An end of the junction does not agree with germline; a read error may underlie this. The chain uses TRBV15 and TRBJ1-5; 7 bases line up with TRBD1. The CDR3 runs to 15 residues. Per the germline V gene, CDR1 is LNHNV and CDR2 is YYDKDF (reference sequence). The CDR3 spells CATSRSTGMVQPQHF. Written as DNA, the CDR3 is TGTGCAACCAGCAGGTCGACAGGGATGGTTCAGCCCCAGCATTTT.